Below are 11 T cell receptor beta chains sequenced from a single sample in a study of shared clonotypes between healthy human individuals. The method was immunoSEQ multiplex PCR; TCRdb's version includes in-frame clones alone and lacks a portion of them. The data contain fewer than 550,000 clones, about 80% of them singletons. The sequenced sample was PBMCs. Source of these receptors: a woman aged 40 to 55 in good health. Some clones in this sample may be carry-over from other donors' samples.

This clone has just a few counts. The chain links TRBV28 to TRBJ2-5; maybe TRBD1 (5 bases). Trimming pared 4 bases from V and 1 base from J, leaving 13 bases between. CDR1 is MDHEN and CDR2 is SYDVKM in the germline V gene. CDR3 length: 15 amino acids. For the CDR3, the DNA is TGTGCCAGCAGTTATGAATCGGACATCCAAGAGACCCAGTACTTC. Amino acid sequence: CASSYESDIQETQYF.

The chain carries TRBV19 and TRBJ2-6, with D unresolved. The V end was cut by 5 bases, the J end by 2 bases, with 16 bases between. The CDR3 loop spans 17 amino acids. The germline gives CDR1 LNHDA, CDR2 SQIVND (reference sequence). CDR3 region: CASSAYLRVAGANVLTF. CDR3 nucleotides: TGTGCCAGTAGTGCATACCTCCGGGTGGCTGGGGCCAACGTCCTGACTTTC. Based on the CDR3 plus reference TRBV19 and TRBJ2-6, the full variable domain is DGGITQSPKYLFRKEGQNVTLSCEQNLNHDAMYWYRQDPGQGLRLIYYSQIVNDFQKGDIAEGYSVSREKKESFPLTVTSAQKNPTAFYLCASSAYLRVAGANVLTFGAGSRLTVL.

For this clone: Sequence at one end of the junction differs from germline and may be a read error. The chain combines TRBV11-1 with TRBJ2-3; TRBD1 agrees at 8 bases. Per germline, CDR1 SGHAT and CDR2 FQDESV (reference sequence). This CDR3 is 16 amino acids long. CDR3 DNA: TGTGCCAGCAGCTTATTCTCGGCAGGGGGCACAAATACGCAGTATTTT. It yields the protein CASSLFSAGGTNTQYF.

This chain uses TRBV27 with TRBJ2-1; weak D call: TRBD2 (7 bases). The CDR3 consists of 15 residues. The ends were cut back, 4 bases at V and 4 bases at J, with 14 bases in the middle. Germline CDR1 and CDR2: MNHEY and SMNVEV (reference sequence). Here the CDR3 DNA reads TGTGCCAGCAGTTCCGGAGGGGGGGGTTACAATGAGCAGTTCTTC. It specifies CASSSGGGGYNEQFF.

Only a few counts were recorded for this clone. The rearrangement links TRBV29-1 to TRBJ2-7; 7 nucleotides match TRBD1. Trimming at V came to 6 bases and at J to 3 bases, leaving 8 bases not matched to a gene. The CDR3 is made up of 13 amino acids. From germline, CDR1 is SQVTM and CDR2 ANQGSEA. CDR3 protein: CSVLTGMSYEQYF. Here the CDR3 DNA reads TGCAGCGTACTGACAGGGATGAGCTACGAGCAGTACTTC.

Notes on this clone: At one end the junction does not follow the germline gene, possibly because of a read error. The chain carries TRBV7-3 and TRBJ2-7, with D perhaps given as TRBD1 or TRBD2 (5 bases each). Germline V lookup: CDR1 SGHTA, CDR2 FQGTGA. There are 16 residues in the CDR3. This CDR3 is CASSLAGIWGIGEHYF. CDR3 in DNA: TGTGCCAGCAGCTTAGCGGGCATATGGGGGATTGGCGAGCATTACTTC.

The chain couples TRBV19 to TRBJ2-3; D uncertain. This CDR3 has 13 amino acids. V lost 5 bases and J 3 bases, leaving 9 bases between the germline ends. The germline V gene has CDR1 LNHDA and CDR2 SQIVND (reference sequence). DNA of the CDR3: TGTGCCAGTAGTCCACCAGCGACAGATACGCAGTATTTT. Encoded protein: CASSPPATDTQYF.

This chain links TRBV29-1 with TRBJ2-5; D assignment may be TRBD1 or TRBD2 (6 bases each). There are 13 residues in the CDR3. V lost 4 bases and J lost 5, with 14 bases in between. CDR1 is SQVTM, CDR2 ANQGSEA, per germline. CDR3: CSVAGAGWETQYF. CDR3 bases: TGCAGCGTTGCGGGGGCAGGGTGGGAGACCCAGTACTTC.

The chain carries TRBV10-3 and TRBJ2-7; D ambiguous. V was shortened by 5 bases and J by 0 bases, with 11 bases between the two germline ends. The CDR3 consists of 14 residues. The V gene's germline CDR1 is ENHRY and CDR2 SYGVKD. For the CDR3, the DNA is TGTGCCATCAGTTCCCGGGTCCTCTCCTACGAGCAGTACTTC. It specifies CAISSRVLSYEQYF.

This rearrangement joins TRBV11-1 to TRBJ2-5; 13 positions match TRBD2. This CDR3 spans 17 amino acids. V shed 5 bases and J 4 bases; nucleotides not matched to a gene: 10. Germline-derived CDR1 and CDR2 are SGHAT and FQDESV (reference sequence). Here the CDR3 reads CASSPRTSGSSSETQYF. CDR3 nucleotide sequence: TGTGCCAGCAGCCCCAGGACTAGCGGGAGTTCGTCAGAGACCCAGTACTTC.

This clone was found many times. V gene TRBV19 combines with J gene TRBJ1-5; unclear D gene. Germline V gene lookup returns CDR1 LNHDA and CDR2 SQIVND (reference sequence). The V gene lost 3 bases and the J gene lost 5 bases, with 8 bases spanning the gap. CDR3 length: 13 amino acids. This CDR3 is CASSMSVDQPQHF. CDR3 bases: TGTGCCAGTAGTATGAGTGTGGATCAGCCCCAGCATTTT.